Included here is one T cell receptor (beta chain) sequence, with context. This record belongs to a study of CD8 T cells in Susac syndrome. Germline CDR1 and CDR2: SGDLS and YYNGEE. The CDR3 contains 14 residues. Trimming removed 2 bases at V and 1 base at J, with 7 bases between. Random hexamers primed reverse transcription of about 0.5 to 1 ug RNA. TCRdb independently ran MiXCR on the immunoSEQ multiplex PCR reads; one entry per CDR3 protein. This table holds about 60,000 distinct CDR3 sequences, roughly 92% found once. The sequence was collected from a human donor in good health. The sequencing input was CD8+ T cells from PBMCs. The rearrangement uses TRBV9 and TRBJ1-5; unclear D gene. CDR3 residues: CASSVGGSNQPQHF. CDR3 nucleotides: TGTGCCAGCAGCGTCGGAGGGAGCAATCAGCCCCAGCATTTT.